This T cell receptor (beta chain) is drawn from a study of blood T cell repertoires in COVID-19. The protocol was immunoSEQ multiplex PCR, while the TCRdb copy is restricted to in-frame clones and leaves out a portion. This table holds just over 50,000 clones, roughly 84% found once. The junction had 12 bases not matched to a gene; V was cut back by 5 bases and J by 8 bases. Looked up from germline, CDR1 is SGHNT and CDR2 is YYREEE (reference sequence). This CDR3 is 15 amino acids long. This TCR was recovered from a human donor with active COVID-19. The donor label of this sample is uncertain. The sequenced material came from peripheral blood. This chain connects TRBV5-4 to TRBJ2-3, with 9 bases lining up with TRBD2. The CDR3 coding sequence is TGTGCCAGCAGATCCAGTCAGACGGGACTAGCTACGCAGTATTTT. Amino acids: CASRSSQTGLATQYF.